The sequence of this T cell receptor (beta chain) was determined in a study of blood T cell repertoires in COVID-19. Study-level information: COVID-19 samples, acute and convalescent, were from the United States, Italy and Spain.

While infection was still active, Seattle patients were enrolled and then followed longitudinally. V lost 4 bases to trimming and J lost 6 bases; unmatched junction nucleotides: 7. The CDR3 spans 14 residues. Germline V gene lookup returns CDR1 SGHNT and CDR2 YYREEE (reference sequence). Here immunoSEQ multiplex PCR was the method, and the copy in TCRdb shows in-frame clones only, minus some. The repertoire holds about 200,000 clones, approximately 78% seen once, with about 5.6% in the top ten. The TCR originated in a woman in her 70s with COVID-19, enrolled during active disease. Material: peripheral blood. V is TRBV5-4 and J is TRBJ1-2, with 9 bases lining up with TRBD1. CDR3 bases: TGTGCCAGCAGCCTGGGACAGGGTCTAAATGGCTACACCTTC. It codes for CASSLGQGLNGYTF. Complete variable domain (other parts from reference TRBV5-4 and TRBJ1-2): ETGVTQSPTHLIKTRGQQVTLRCSSQSGHNTVSWYQQALGQGPQFIFQYYREEENGRGNFPPRFSGLQFPNYSSELNVNALELDDSALYLCASSLGQGLNGYTFGSGTRLTVV.